This T cell receptor (beta chain) comes out of a study of monozygotic twins with inflammatory bowel disease. TCRdb reworked the 5' RACE reads into one entry per CDR3 protein, no DNA. The table counts fewer than 550,000 distinct CDR3 sequences; 2% to 3% lies in the top ten. The sequence came from a human donor with ulcerative colitis or Crohn's disease, or a healthy co-twin of an affected twin (not recorded which). The sample taken for sequencing was blood.

CDR3 protein: CASTRGGGYDYGYTF. J is TRBJ1-2 and V is TRBV19. Looked up from germline, CDR1 is LNHDA and CDR2 is SQIVND (reference sequence). CDR3 length: 15 amino acids. Full variable domain (rest looked up from reference TRBV19 and TRBJ1-2): DGGITQSPKYLFRKEGQNVTLSCEQNLNHDAMYWYRQDPGQGLRLIYYSQIVNDFQKGDIAEGYSVSREKKESFPLTVTSAQKNPTAFYLCASTRGGGYDYGYTFGSGTRLTVV.